This T cell receptor (beta chain) derives from a study of human T cells and chemical hapten exposure. This CDR3 has 12 amino acids. Trimming left V 4 bases short and J 3 bases short, with 7 bases between. The germline CDR1 and CDR2 sequences are SNHLY and FYNNEI. This clonotype was counted ten times or more. Indicated time point: patch test 1, 2 weeks after DPC sensitization. The sample's treatment: therapeutic diphenylcyclopropenone sensitization with weekly scalp DPC. TCRdb processed the RACE reads anew with MiXCR; each CDR3 protein has one entry. This sample has approximately 70,000 distinct CDR3 sequences, with around 9.5% found just once.

The TCR sequence derives from a woman aged 40 to 50 with alopecia areata. Some clones in this sample may be carry-over from other donors' samples. The sample in question was whole blood, obtained in connection with sensitization to the hapten diphenylcyclopropenone (DPC). The V and J genes are TRBV2 and TRBJ2-7; D gene ambiguous. CDR3 DNA sequence: TGTGCCAGCAGTGGATACATCTACGAGCAGTACTTC. It encodes CASSGYIYEQYF.